Below, 2 T cell receptor beta chains from the same sample are listed, as sequenced in a study of blood T cell repertoires in COVID-19. The table came from immunoSEQ multiplex PCR; TCRdb's copy has only in-frame clones and leaves some out. The table shows approximately 300,000 clones, with about nine tenths occurring only once. Specimen: peripheral blood. Receptor source: a young woman with COVID-19, enrolled during active disease.

The chain recombines TRBV18 with TRBJ2-5; D uncertain. V dropped 1 base and J dropped 1 base, with 4 bases sitting between them. Germline V lookup: CDR1 KGHSH, CDR2 LQKENI. The CDR3 runs 13 residues. CDR3 sequence (DNA): TGTGCCAGCTCACCACGGCTCCAAGAGACCCAGTACTTC. This translates into CASSPRLQETQYF.

V is TRBV12-5 and J is TRBJ1-1; possibly TRBD1 for D (6 bases). There are 12 residues in the CDR3. V was cut by 3 bases and J by 10 bases, with 12 bases left in between. CDR1 LGHNT and CDR2 FRNRAP come from the germline V gene. CDR3 bases: TGTGCTAGTGGTTTCCAGGGGACCCGAGCTTTCTTT. Translation gives CASGFQGTRAFF.